The following is a T cell receptor (beta chain) sequence with its context. CDR3 length: 12 amino acids. The data were obtained in a study of shared clonotypes between healthy human individuals. Clones were sequenced by immunoSEQ multiplex PCR, and TCRdb holds only the in-frame ones, with some missing. This sample has more than 400,000 clones; 95% to 96% occur once, and the top ten carry about 0.067%. The source material was naive CD4+ T cells sorted from blood. Subset specified: CD45RA+ positively selected. The clonotype comes from a woman aged 25 to 39 in good health. The chain combines TRBV21-1 with TRBJ1-1; TRBD1 is taken as the D call from the table, unchecked against the DNA. TRBV21-1 is assigned pseudogene status. CDR3 region: CASQGCPTEAFF. The CDR3 nucleotides are TGTGCCAGCCAGGGATGCCCGACTGAAGCTTTCTTT.